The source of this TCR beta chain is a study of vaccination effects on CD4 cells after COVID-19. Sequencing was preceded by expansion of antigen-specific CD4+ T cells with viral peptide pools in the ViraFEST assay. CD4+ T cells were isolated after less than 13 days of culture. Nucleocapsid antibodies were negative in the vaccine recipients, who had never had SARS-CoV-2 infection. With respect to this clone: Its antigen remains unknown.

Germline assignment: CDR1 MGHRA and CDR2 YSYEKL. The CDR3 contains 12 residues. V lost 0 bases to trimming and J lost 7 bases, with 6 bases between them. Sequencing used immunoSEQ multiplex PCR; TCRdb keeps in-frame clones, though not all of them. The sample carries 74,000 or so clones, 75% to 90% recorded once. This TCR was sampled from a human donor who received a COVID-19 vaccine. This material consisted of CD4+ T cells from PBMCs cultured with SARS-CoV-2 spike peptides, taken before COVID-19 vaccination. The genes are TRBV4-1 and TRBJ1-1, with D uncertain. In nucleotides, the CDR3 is TGCGCCAGCAGCCAAGATCGATTTGAAGCTTTCTTT. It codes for CASSQDRFEAFF.